This TCR beta chain was observed in a study of blood T cell repertoires in COVID-19. Across the whole study: PBMCs, B-cell-depleted T cells, or T cells provided the cDNA or gDNA that made up the material.

This CDR3 region has 13 residues. The germline V gene encodes CDR1 SGHTA and CDR2 FQGNSA. The V and J ends lost 1 base and 2 bases respectively, with 5 bases between them. Under the authors' procedure: Reference gene primer amplification gave nucleated cell count estimates. Clones were sequenced by immunoSEQ multiplex PCR, and TCRdb holds only the in-frame ones, with some missing. D and trimming were read from the DNA, whereas the V and J calls and clone size are those reported in that table. The data contain 300,000 or so clones, about 89% of them singletons. The sequenced material came from peripheral blood. This TCR came from a woman aged 40-49 years who had recovered from COVID-19. This chain uses TRBV7-2 with TRBJ2-5; D unresolved. As DNA, the CDR3 is TGTGCCAGCAGCTTAGGTCAGCAAGAGACCCAGTACTTC. Protein product: CASSLGQQETQYF. Combining the CDR3 with reference TRBV7-2 and TRBJ2-5 gives the whole variable domain GAGVSQSPSNKVTEKGKDVELRCDPISGHTALYWYRQSLGQGLEFLIYFQGNSAPDKSGLPSDRFSAERTGGSVSTLTIQRTQQEDSAVYLCASSLGQQETQYFGPGTRLLVL.